What follows are 19 T cell receptor beta chains derived from one specimen sequenced in a study of post-analysis software for immune sequencing data. Carried by the TCR beta cDNA libraries were unique molecular identifiers. TCRdb reanalysed the PCR reads using MiXCR and keeps one entry per CDR3 protein. This table holds 600,000 to 750,000 distinct CDR3 sequences, approximately 59% found once. Study-wide points: The study found TRBV5-6, TRBV5-1 and TRBV20-1 among four to six TRBV segments more frequent in patients than controls.

The antigens these receptors bind are not known. The sample was blood. Every receptor here comes from a girl aged 2-10 years with multiple sclerosis.

This clonotype was seen only a few times. The rearrangement joins TRBV29-1 to TRBJ2-7; maybe TRBD1 (6 bases). The CDR3 is 11 amino acids. Germline lookup yields CDR1 SQVTM and CDR2 ANQGSEA. V was clipped by 5 bases and J by 4 bases, with 9 bases between them. CDR3 residues: CSVKTGYEQYF. DNA of the CDR3: TGCAGCGTTAAAACAGGGTACGAGCAGTACTTC.

Regarding this clonotype: At one boundary the junction diverges from the germline segment, which might be a read error. The chain links TRBV7-9 to TRBJ2-7, with D unresolved. This CDR3 spans 14 amino acids. Germline V gene lookup returns CDR1 SEHNR and CDR2 FQNEAQ (reference sequence). CDR3 bases: TGTGTCAGCAGCTTAGACCGTTTTCACTACGAGCAGTACTTT. Its protein product is CVSSLDRFHYEQYF. The complete variable domain, with remaining parts taken from reference TRBV7-9 and TRBJ2-7, reads DTGVSQNPRHKITKRGQNVTFRCDPISEHNRLYWYRQTLGQGPEFLTYFQNEAQLEKSRLLSDRFSAERPKGSFSTLEIQRTEQGDSAMYLCVSSLDRFHYEQYFGPGTRLTVT.

This clonotype was recorded a few times. The chain carries TRBV18 and TRBJ1-5; unclear D gene. Per the germline V gene, CDR1 is KGHSH and CDR2 is LQKENI. The CDR3 has 14 residues. Trimming cost V 4 bases and J 0 bases, with 7 bases left between them. The CDR3 DNA sequence: TGTGCCAGCTCACGAGAGAGTAGCAATCAGCCCCAGCATTTT. It encodes CASSRESSNQPQHF.

This clonotype has only a few counts. The CDR3 DNA reads TGTGCCAGCAGCTTGTTGGGGGGCTTGAACACTGAAGCTTTCTTT. This sequence encodes CASSLLGGLNTEAFF. The chain couples TRBV7-2 to TRBJ1-1, with D perhaps TRBD1 (6 bases). Trimming cost V 3 bases and J 0 bases, with 11 bases left between them. This CDR3 comprises 15 residues. Germline V CDR1 and CDR2: SGHTA, FQGNSA.

The chain couples TRBV5-6 to TRBJ1-1; 9 positions match TRBD1. The junction had 3 bases not matched to a gene; V was cut back by 0 bases and J by 3 bases. CDR1 is SGHDT and CDR2 is YYEEEE in the germline V gene. This CDR3 is built from 15 residues. CDR3 sequence reads: CASSLEGTGYTEAFF. The CDR3 nucleotides read TGTGCCAGCAGCTTGGAAGGGACAGGGTACACTGAAGCTTTCTTT.

The gene calls are TRBV7-9 and TRBJ2-1; 8 bases are a match to TRBD1. The J segment lost 7 bases and the V segment lost 1 base, leaving 3 bases of the junction unmatched. The CDR3 consists of 14 residues. Germline assignment: CDR1 SEHNR and CDR2 FQNEAQ (reference sequence). The CDR3 sequence is CASSLGTGMNEQFF. In DNA form, the CDR3 reads TGTGCCAGCAGCTTAGGGACAGGGATGAATGAGCAGTTCTTC. The full variable domain, in which reference TRBV7-9 and TRBJ2-1 provide the parts outside the CDR3, is DTGVSQNPRHKITKRGQNVTFRCDPISEHNRLYWYRQTLGQGPEFLTYFQNEAQLEKSRLLSDRFSAERPKGSFSTLEIQRTEQGDSAMYLCASSLGTGMNEQFFGPGTRLTVL.

The chain links TRBV20-1 to TRBJ2-3, with TRBD2 matching over 14 bases. CDR3 length: 18 amino acids. Looked up from germline, CDR1 is DFQATT and CDR2 is SNEGSKA (reference sequence). V lost 5 bases and J lost 0; bases outside the gene matches: 10. The CDR3 sequence: CSAPHETSGGASTDTQYF. CDR3 in DNA: TGCAGTGCTCCCCACGAGACTAGCGGGGGGGCAAGCACAGATACGCAGTATTTT.

In this sample, this clonotype turned up a few times. The chain employs TRBV4-3 and TRBJ1-4; TRBD1 aligns across 7 bases. Trimming at V came to 5 bases and at J to 11 bases, leaving 11 bases not matched to a gene. Germline CDR1 and CDR2: LGHNA and YSLEER. This CDR3 is built from 14 residues. The CDR3 spells CASSTTDRVDKLFF. In nucleotides, the CDR3 is TGCGCCAGCAGCACCACAGACAGGGTAGACAAACTGTTTTTT.

Only a few counts were recorded for this clonotype. The chain carries TRBV20-1 and TRBJ1-5, with D possibly being TRBD1 (6 bases). This CDR3 spans 17 amino acids. V lost 0 bases to trimming and J lost 3 bases, with 18 bases between them. Per germline, CDR1 DFQATT and CDR2 SNEGSKA (reference sequence). CDR3 sequence: CSARDRLPGVINQPQHF. CDR3 nucleotides: TGCAGTGCTAGAGATCGCCTCCCAGGGGTTATCAATCAGCCCCAGCATTTT.

The J gene is TRBJ2-7, the V gene TRBV5-1; 9 nucleotides match TRBD1. Germline loops: CDR1 SGHRS, CDR2 YFSETQ. V shed 2 bases, J shed 4 bases, and the junction held 4 bases outside the gene matches. This CDR3 is 14 amino acids long. The CDR3 sequence is CASSFEGQGYEQYF. The CDR3 nucleotides read TGCGCCAGCAGCTTTGAGGGACAGGGATACGAGCAGTACTTC.

The J gene is TRBJ2-1, the V gene TRBV27; no reliable D call. Germline V gene data show CDR1 as MNHEY and CDR2 as SMNVEV (reference sequence). Trimming left V 2 bases short and J 6 bases short, with 8 bases between. This CDR3 region has 13 residues. This CDR3 is CASSLSKGNEQFF. CDR3 nucleotides: TGTGCCAGCAGTTTAAGTAAGGGCAATGAGCAGTTCTTC.

The chain employs TRBV11-2 and TRBJ2-3, with D perhaps TRBD1 (6 bases). The germline gives CDR1 SGHAT, CDR2 FQNNGV. Trimming left V 5 bases short and J 1 base short, with 13 bases between. This CDR3 comprises 15 residues. DNA for the CDR3: TGTGCCAGCAGCCAAATACAGGGAGGCACAGATACGCAGTATTTT. This sequence encodes CASSQIQGGTDTQYF.

This chain links TRBV3-1 with TRBJ2-6, with D possibly matching TRBD2 (7 bases). This CDR3 comprises 17 residues. Trimming stripped 8 bases from V and 1 base from J, with 18 bases between. Germline CDR1 reads LGHDT; CDR2 reads YNNKEL (reference sequence). The CDR3 spells CASHGGTSVSGANVLTF. The DNA of the CDR3 is TGTGCCAGCCACGGGGGGACATCCGTTTCTGGGGCCAACGTCCTGACTTTC. Combining the CDR3 with reference TRBV3-1 and TRBJ2-6 gives the whole variable domain DTAVSQTPKYLVTQMGNDKSIKCEQNLGHDTMYWYKQDSKKFLKIMFSYNNKELIINETVPNRFSPKSPDKAHLNLHINSLELGDSAVYFCASHGGTSVSGANVLTFGAGSRLTVL.

The chain recombines TRBV20-1 with TRBJ2-3, with TRBD2 matching 12 bases. The trim removed 3 bases at V and 9 bases at J, leaving 10 bases unmatched. Germline V lookup: CDR1 DFQATT, CDR2 SNEGSKA (reference sequence). This CDR3 is built from 15 residues. The CDR3 spells CSASRLAGGPGTQYF. The CDR3, as DNA: TGCAGTGCTAGTAGGCTAGCGGGAGGGCCGGGGACGCAGTATTTT.

The chain employs TRBV18 and TRBJ2-1, with D unclear. The CDR3 has 14 amino acids. V lost 2 bases, J lost 6 bases, and 11 bases lay in between. Per the germline V gene, CDR1 is KGHSH and CDR2 is LQKENI. CDR3 in DNA: TGTGCCAGCTCACCATGGGAAGGATCCAATGAGCAGTTCTTC. Protein sequence: CASSPWEGSNEQFF.

The genes are TRBV7-3 and TRBJ2-1; 8 nucleotides align to TRBD1. The germline gives CDR1 SGHTA, CDR2 FQGTGA. The CDR3 runs to 15 residues. With 5 bases clipped from V and 7 bases from J, the junction kept 10 bases outside the gene matches. The CDR3 DNA follows: TGTGCCAGCAGCCTAAACGGACAGGGTGTTAATGAGCAGTTCTTC. Its protein product is CASSLNGQGVNEQFF.

In its sample, this clonotype was seen a few times. V is TRBV12-3 or TRBV12-4 and J is TRBJ2-5, with D hard to call. The CDR3 consists of 12 residues. Trimming pared 5 bases from V and 4 bases from J, leaving 8 bases between. The CDR3 DNA reads as TGTGCCAGCAGTCCTACCAGAGAGACCCAGTACTTC. Its protein product is CASSPTRETQYF.

This clonotype was seen a few times. Written as DNA, the CDR3 is TGCAGCGTTGGCCGATCGACAGGAGGGATGGATGAGCAGTTCTTC. This codes for CSVGRSTGGMDEQFF. V is TRBV29-1 and J is TRBJ2-1; the D call may be TRBD1 or TRBD2 (6 bases each). Germline V gene lookup returns CDR1 SQVTM and CDR2 ANQGSEA. The CDR3 length is 15 residues. V was pared by 4 bases and J by 8 bases, with 21 bases between.

The rearrangement links TRBV15 to TRBJ1-1; 10 positions match TRBD1. In germline, CDR1 is LNHNV, CDR2 YYDKDF (reference sequence). This CDR3 has 15 residues. V lost 1 base to trimming and J lost 5 bases; unmatched junction nucleotides: 4. The CDR3 nucleotides are TGTGCCACCAGCAGAGCTGGACAGGGGGTTACTGAAGCTTTCTTT. It codes for CATSRAGQGVTEAFF.